This record looks at one T cell receptor beta chain sequence and its context. This clone appeared a few times. Its antigen remains unidentified. Base qualities are not provided; no much larger clone lies one nucleotide away. Collaborating institutions collected whole blood in K2EDTA tubes following their own protocols. For TCRbeta analysis, collaborators shipped samples as frozen whole blood, isolated PBMCs, or DNA extracted from either of those sample types. These data belong to a study of blood T cell repertoires in COVID-19 (dated by TCRdb to about 2020). As for the study more broadly: Samples from collaborators originated in the United States, Italy and Spain and spanned both the acute and convalescent phases of COVID-19. The prospective study material was composed of cDNA or gDNA derived from T cells, B-cell-depleted T cells, or PBMCs. The dataset comprised deeply sampled blood TCRbeta repertoires from subjects exposed to, actively infected with, or recovered from COVID-19. The repertoires were released in a freely available public database meant as a resource for research on the immune response to SARS-CoV-2. The samples were drawn from the first 160 participants of the ongoing ImmuneRACE study and from 950 to 1,500 subjects provided by 6 global collaborators. Sample metadata almost always included a de-identified subject ID, COVID-19 status, age in years and sex. Where HLA class I and class II types were available, the types were taken from metadata supplied by the sample provider, not from assay-based typing.

The immunoSEQ Assay, a bias-controlled multiplex PCR, was used to amplify TCRbeta CDR3 regions from genomic DNA. As for the original processing: Within the assay, amplification of reference gene primers was used to estimate how many nucleated cells each sample contained. Sequence reads were collapsed and filtered to measure the absolute abundance of every unique TCRbeta CDR3 rearrangement. Productive Simpson clonality was computed per sample as the square root of Simpson's diversity index over productive rearrangements. The table was pulled from immuneACCESS by TCRdb, which kept in-frame rearrangements only. Such tables lose some clones; where checked, under half of the loss comes from unresolved V genes, and the rest has no known cause. For V, J and clone size, that table is used; D and trimming come from the DNA. The sample table lists some 120,000 clones, 75% to 85% of them with a count of one. Together, the top ten hold roughly 20% of the sample.

Beyond this particular receptor, the publication reports: Clinical and demographic metadata were provided uncurated, with the amount varying by source and participant.

The TCR originated in a man at least 80 years old with acute or convalescent COVID-19. Sequenced input: peripheral blood.

The CDR3 sequence is CASSLGGQSGSPLHF. The DNA reads TGCGCCAGCAGCTTGGGGGGACAGTCGGGTTCACCCCTCCACTTT. The rearrangement joined TRBV5-1 to TRBJ1-6; TRBD1 matches 7 bases in the middle. The germline V gene yields SGHRS for CDR1 and YFSETQ for CDR2. Ends trimmed: V by 0 bases, J by 9 bases; bases unmatched to a gene: 6. Inclusive of the bounding cysteine and phenylalanine, the CDR3 is 15 residues long. Only CDR3 DNA remains: 45 bases, in frame from the first base.